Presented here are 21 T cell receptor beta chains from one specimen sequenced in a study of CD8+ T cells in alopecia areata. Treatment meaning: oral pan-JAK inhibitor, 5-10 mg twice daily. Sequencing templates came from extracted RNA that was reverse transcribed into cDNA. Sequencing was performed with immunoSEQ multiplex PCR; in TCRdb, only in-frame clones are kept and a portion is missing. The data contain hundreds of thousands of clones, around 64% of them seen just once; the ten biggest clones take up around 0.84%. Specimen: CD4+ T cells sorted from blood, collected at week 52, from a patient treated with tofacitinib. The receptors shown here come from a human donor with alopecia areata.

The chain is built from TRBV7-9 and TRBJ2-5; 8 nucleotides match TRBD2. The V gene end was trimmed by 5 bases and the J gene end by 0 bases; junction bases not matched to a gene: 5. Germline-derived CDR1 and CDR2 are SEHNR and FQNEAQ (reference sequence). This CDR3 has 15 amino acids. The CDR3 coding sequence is TGTGCCAGCAGCCGCCAACTAGCGGACCAAGAGACCCAGTACTTC. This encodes CASSRQLADQETQYF.

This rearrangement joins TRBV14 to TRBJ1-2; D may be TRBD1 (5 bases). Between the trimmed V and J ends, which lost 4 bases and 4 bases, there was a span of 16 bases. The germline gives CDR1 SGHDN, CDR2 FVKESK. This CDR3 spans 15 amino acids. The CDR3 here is CASSPGTGGAYGYTF. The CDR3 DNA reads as TGTGCCAGCAGCCCGGGGACGGGAGGAGCCTATGGCTACACCTTC.

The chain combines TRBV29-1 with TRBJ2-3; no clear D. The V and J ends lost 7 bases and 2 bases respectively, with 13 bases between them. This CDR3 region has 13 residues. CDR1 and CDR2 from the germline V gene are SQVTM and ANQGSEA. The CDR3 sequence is CSAQTLVTDTQYF. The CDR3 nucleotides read TGCAGCGCTCAGACTTTGGTCACAGATACGCAGTATTTT.

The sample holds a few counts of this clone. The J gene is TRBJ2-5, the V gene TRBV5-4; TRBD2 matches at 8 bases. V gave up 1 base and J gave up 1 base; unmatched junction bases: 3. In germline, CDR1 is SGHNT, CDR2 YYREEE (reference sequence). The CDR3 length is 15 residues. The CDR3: CASSLPGGSQETQYF. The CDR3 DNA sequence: TGTGCCAGCAGCTTGCCGGGGGGGAGCCAAGAGACCCAGTACTTC.

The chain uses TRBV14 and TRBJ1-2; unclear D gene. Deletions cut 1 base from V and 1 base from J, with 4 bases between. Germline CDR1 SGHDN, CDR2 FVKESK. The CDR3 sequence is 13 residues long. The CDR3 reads CASSQGVNYGYTF. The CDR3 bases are TGTGCCAGCAGCCAAGGGGTTAACTATGGCTACACCTTC.

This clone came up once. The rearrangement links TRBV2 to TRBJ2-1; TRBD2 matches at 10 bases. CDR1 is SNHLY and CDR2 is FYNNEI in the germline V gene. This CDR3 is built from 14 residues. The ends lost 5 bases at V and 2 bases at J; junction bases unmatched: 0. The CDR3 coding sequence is TGTGCCAGCAGTAGCGGGGGGGCCTACAATGAGCAGTTCTTC. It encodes CASSSGGAYNEQFF. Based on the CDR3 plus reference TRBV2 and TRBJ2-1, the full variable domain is EPEVTQTPSHQVTQMGQEVILRCVPISNHLYFYWYRQILGQKVEFLVSFYNNEISEKSEIFDDQFSVERPDGSNFTLKIRSTKLEDSAMYFCASSSGGAYNEQFFGPGTRLTVL.

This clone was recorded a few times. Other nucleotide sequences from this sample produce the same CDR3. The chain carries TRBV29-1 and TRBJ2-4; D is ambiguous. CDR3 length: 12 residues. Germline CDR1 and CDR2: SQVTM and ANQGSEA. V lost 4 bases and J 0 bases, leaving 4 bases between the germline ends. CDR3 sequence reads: CSVGLAKNIQYF. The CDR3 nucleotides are TGCAGCGTTGGTCTAGCCAAAAACATTCAGTACTTC.

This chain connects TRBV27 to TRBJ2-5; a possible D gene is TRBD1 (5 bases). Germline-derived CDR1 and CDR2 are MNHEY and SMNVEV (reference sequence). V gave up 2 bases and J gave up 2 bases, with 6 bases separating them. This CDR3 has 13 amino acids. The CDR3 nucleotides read TGTGCCAGCAGTTTACACAGGCAAGAGACCCAGTACTTC. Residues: CASSLHRQETQYF.

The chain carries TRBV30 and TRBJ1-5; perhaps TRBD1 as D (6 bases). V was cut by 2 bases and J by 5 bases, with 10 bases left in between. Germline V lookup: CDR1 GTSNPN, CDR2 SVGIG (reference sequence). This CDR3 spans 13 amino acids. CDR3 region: CAWSLAGDQPQHF. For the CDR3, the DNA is TGTGCCTGGAGTTTAGCAGGGGATCAGCCCCAGCATTTT.

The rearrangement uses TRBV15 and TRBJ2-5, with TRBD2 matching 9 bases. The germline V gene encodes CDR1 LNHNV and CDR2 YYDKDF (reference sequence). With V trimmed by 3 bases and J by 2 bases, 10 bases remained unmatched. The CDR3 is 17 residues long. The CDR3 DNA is TGTGCCACCAGCAGCTCCGTAGGGCTAGCGGGGCAAGAGACCCAGTACTTC. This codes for CATSSSVGLAGQETQYF.

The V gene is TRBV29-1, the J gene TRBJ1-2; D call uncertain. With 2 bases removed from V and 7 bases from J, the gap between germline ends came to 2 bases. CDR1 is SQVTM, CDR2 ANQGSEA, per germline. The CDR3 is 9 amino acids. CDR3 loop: CSVEPGYTF. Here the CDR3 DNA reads TGCAGCGTTGAACCTGGCTACACCTTC.

Here the CDR3 DNA reads TGTGCCAGCATAGGATTGAGGGGAGGGGATGAAAAACTGTTTTTT. Translation: CASIGLRGGDEKLFF. This chain uses TRBV25-1 with TRBJ1-4; perhaps TRBD1 as D (5 bases). CDR1 MGHDK and CDR2 SYGVNS come from the germline V gene. Trimming removed 7 bases at V and 6 bases at J, with 18 bases between. The length of the CDR3 is 15 residues.

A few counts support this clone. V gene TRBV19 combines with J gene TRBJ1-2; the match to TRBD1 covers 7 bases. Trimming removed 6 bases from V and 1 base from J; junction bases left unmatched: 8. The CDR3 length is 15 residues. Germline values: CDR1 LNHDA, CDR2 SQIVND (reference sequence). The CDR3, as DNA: TGTGCCAGTAGAGATCCGGGACAGATTAACTATGGCTACACCTTC. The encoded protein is CASRDPGQINYGYTF.

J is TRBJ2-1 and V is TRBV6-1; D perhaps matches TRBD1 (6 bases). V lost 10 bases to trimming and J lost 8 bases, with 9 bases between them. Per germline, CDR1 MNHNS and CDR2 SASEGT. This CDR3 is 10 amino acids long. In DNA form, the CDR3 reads TGTGCCACAGGGGCTTATGAGCAGTTCTTC. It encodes CATGAYEQFF.

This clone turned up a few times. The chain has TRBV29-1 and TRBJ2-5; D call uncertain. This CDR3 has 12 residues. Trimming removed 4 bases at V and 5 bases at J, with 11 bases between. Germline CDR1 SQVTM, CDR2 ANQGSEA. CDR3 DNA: TGCAGCGTTGTGCTGGGCTGGGAGACCCAGTACTTC. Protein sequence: CSVVLGWETQYF.

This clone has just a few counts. Here the CDR3 reads CASSFPAVSYEQYF. CDR3 nucleotide sequence: TGTGCCAGCAGTTTCCCGGCCGTGTCCTACGAGCAGTACTTC. The rearrangement joins TRBV28 to TRBJ2-7; D is uncertain. The V end lost 3 bases, the J end lost 1 base, and 10 bases lay between the germline ends. This CDR3 is 14 amino acids long. Germline CDR1 is MDHEN and CDR2 is SYDVKM. The complete variable domain, with remaining parts taken from reference TRBV28 and TRBJ2-7, reads DVKVTQSSRYLVKRTGEKVFLECVQDMDHENMFWYRQDPGLGLRLIYFSYDVKMKEKGDIPEGYSVSREKKERFSLILESASTNQTSMYLCASSFPAVSYEQYFGPGTRLTVT.

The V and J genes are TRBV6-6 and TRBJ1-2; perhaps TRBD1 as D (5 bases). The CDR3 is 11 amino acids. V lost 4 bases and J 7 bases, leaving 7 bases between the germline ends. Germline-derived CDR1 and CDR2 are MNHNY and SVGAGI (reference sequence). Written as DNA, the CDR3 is TGTGCCAGCAGTTCCGACAGTGGCTACACCTTC. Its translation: CASSSDSGYTF.

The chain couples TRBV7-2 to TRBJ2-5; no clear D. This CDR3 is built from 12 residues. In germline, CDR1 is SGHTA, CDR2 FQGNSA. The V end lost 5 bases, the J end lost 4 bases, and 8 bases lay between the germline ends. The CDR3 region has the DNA TGTGCCAGCAGCGACGGCACAGAGACCCAGTACTTC. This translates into CASSDGTETQYF.

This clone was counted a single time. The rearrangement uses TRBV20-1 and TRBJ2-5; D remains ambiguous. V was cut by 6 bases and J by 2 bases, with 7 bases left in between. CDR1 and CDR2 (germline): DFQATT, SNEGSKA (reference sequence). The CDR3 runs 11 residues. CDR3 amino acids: CSAPRQETQYF. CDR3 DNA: TGCAGTGCCCCTCGTCAAGAGACCCAGTACTTC.

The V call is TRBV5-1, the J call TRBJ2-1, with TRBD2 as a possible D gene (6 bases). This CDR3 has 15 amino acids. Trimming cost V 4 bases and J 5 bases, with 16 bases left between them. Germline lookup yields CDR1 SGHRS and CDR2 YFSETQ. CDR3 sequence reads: CASSPPTGTHNEQFF. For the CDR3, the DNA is TGCGCCAGCAGCCCTCCAACCGGGACTCACAATGAGCAGTTCTTC.

The CDR3 sequence is CAWSASTGTARSSGANVLTF. CDR3 DNA: TGTGCCTGGAGTGCAAGCACCGGGACTGCTAGAAGCTCTGGGGCCAACGTCCTGACTTTC. V usage is TRBV30 and J usage is TRBJ2-6; maybe TRBD2 (6 bases). The CDR3 is 20 residues long. Per germline, CDR1 GTSNPN and CDR2 SVGIG (reference sequence). The V and J ends lost 1 base and 0 bases respectively, with 22 bases between them.